A selection of T cell receptor beta chains follows, all from one sample in a study of cytomegalovirus exposure and HLA in healthy donors. Only in-frame clones appear in the TCRdb table, and some are missing; sequencing was by immunoSEQ multiplex PCR. The data hold roughly 160,000 clones, with about 80% observed a single time. Sequenced: PBMCs. Source of these receptors: a man in his thirties or forties in good health and CMV-seronegative. Each CDR3 is given with its conserved first and last residue. The order of the fields is CDR3 protein, CDR3 DNA, J gene, clone size, V gene, D gene. D genes are given only for firm matches. Only some rows state a clone size, as once, few, many or a class for expanded clones.

CDR3aa: CASRQTGQDNQPQHF
CDR3nt: TGTGCCAGCAGGCAGACAGGGCAGGACAATCAGCCCCAGCATTTT
j_gene: TRBJ1-5
abundance: NA
v_gene: TRBV28
d_gene: TRBD1

CDR3aa: CASSLTSGGAYEQFF
CDR3nt: TGCGCCAGCAGCTTGACTAGCGGGGGGGCCTATGAGCAGTTCTTC
j_gene: TRBJ2-1
abundance: NA
v_gene: TRBV5-1
d_gene: TRBD2

CDR3aa: CASSPGGTNQPQHF
CDR3nt: TGTGCCAGCAGCCCGGGGGGGACAAATCAGCCCCAGCATTTT
j_gene: TRBJ1-5
abundance: once
v_gene: TRBV25-1
d_gene: NA

CDR3aa: CASSTGFHEQFF
CDR3nt: TGTGCCAGTTCGACAGGGTTCCATGAGCAGTTCTTC
j_gene: TRBJ2-1
abundance: few
v_gene: TRBV19
d_gene: TRBD1

CDR3aa: CASSLGQTATNEKLFF
CDR3nt: TGCGCCAGCAGCTTGGGGCAGACTGCAACTAATGAAAAACTGTTTTTT
j_gene: TRBJ1-4
abundance: NA
v_gene: TRBV5-1
d_gene: NA

CDR3aa: CASYGRGGHSNQPQHF
CDR3nt: TGTGCCAGCTACGGAAGGGGAGGCCATAGCAATCAGCCCCAGCATTTT
j_gene: TRBJ1-5
abundance: once
v_gene: TRBV7-6
d_gene: NA

CDR3aa: CASSQLGPNYGYTF
CDR3nt: TGTGCCAGCAGCCAGTTGGGGCCGAACTATGGCTACACCTTC
j_gene: TRBJ1-2
abundance: NA
v_gene: TRBV7-2
d_gene: NA

CDR3aa: CASSLDDSTGNTIYF
CDR3nt: TGCGCCAGCAGCTTGGATGACAGCACGGGAAACACCATATATTTT
j_gene: TRBJ1-3
abundance: NA
v_gene: TRBV5-1
d_gene: NA

CDR3aa: CASSSTGTDFDEQYF
CDR3nt: TGTGCCAGCAGTTCTACCGGGACAGACTTTGACGAGCAGTACTTC
j_gene: TRBJ2-7
abundance: NA
v_gene: TRBV28
d_gene: TRBD1

CDR3aa: CASSYSRQGANTEAFF
CDR3nt: TGTGCCAGCAGCTACTCCAGACAGGGGGCCAACACTGAAGCTTTCTTT
j_gene: TRBJ1-1
abundance: NA
v_gene: TRBV7-8
d_gene: TRBD1

CDR3aa: CASSTRQARRGEQYF
CDR3nt: TGTGCCAGCAGTACCCGACAGGCCCGAAGGGGGGAGCAGTACTTC
j_gene: TRBJ2-7
abundance: NA
v_gene: TRBV28
d_gene: NA

CDR3aa: CASSLLAGTGMNTEAFF
CDR3nt: TGTGCCAGCAGCTTACTCGCCGGGACAGGAATGAACACTGAAGCTTTCTTT
j_gene: TRBJ1-1
abundance: once
v_gene: TRBV7-9
d_gene: TRBD1

CDR3aa: CSVGASGRVGELFF
CDR3nt: TGCAGCGTTGGGGCTAGCGGGAGGGTCGGGGAGCTGTTTTTT
j_gene: TRBJ2-2
abundance: NA
v_gene: TRBV29-1
d_gene: TRBD2

CDR3aa: CASSLWAGNTGELFF
CDR3nt: TGTGCCAGCAGCCTCTGGGCGGGAAACACCGGGGAGCTGTTTTTT
j_gene: TRBJ2-2
abundance: NA
v_gene: TRBV7-3
d_gene: NA

CDR3aa: CASSLGVDRAREQYF
CDR3nt: TGTGCCAGCAGCTTAGGTGTCGACAGGGCCAGGGAGCAGTACTTC
j_gene: TRBJ2-7
abundance: few
v_gene: TRBV7-8
d_gene: TRBD1

CDR3aa: CASSYTRRGGLFF
CDR3nt: TGTGCCAGCAGTTACACCCGACGGGGAGGGTTGTTTTTT
j_gene: TRBJ2-2
abundance: NA
v_gene: TRBV7-3
d_gene: TRBD2

CDR3aa: CASSLVPFQETQYF
CDR3nt: TGTGCCAGCAGCTTGGTCCCATTCCAAGAGACCCAGTACTTC
j_gene: TRBJ2-5
abundance: once
v_gene: TRBV5-6
d_gene: NA

CDR3aa: CASSFHSRMGEGRGEQYF
CDR3nt: TGTGCCAGCAGCTTCCACAGTAGGATGGGGGAGGGCCGTGGCGAGCAGTACTTC
j_gene: TRBJ2-7
abundance: NA
v_gene: TRBV11-2
d_gene: TRBD2

CDR3aa: CASRSPGAYEQYF
CDR3nt: TGTGCCAGCAGGTCCCCGGGGGCCTACGAGCAGTACTTC
j_gene: TRBJ2-7
abundance: NA
v_gene: TRBV28
d_gene: NA

CDR3aa: CASSPTLGGLAGREQFF
CDR3nt: TGTGCCAGCAGCCCAACGTTAGGAGGACTAGCGGGTCGTGAGCAGTTCTTC
j_gene: TRBJ2-1
abundance: NA
v_gene: TRBV11-2
d_gene: TRBD2

CDR3aa: CASSSSSPLHF
CDR3nt: TGTGCCAGCAGCTCCAGTTCACCCCTCCACTTT
j_gene: TRBJ1-6
abundance: NA
v_gene: TRBV11-2
d_gene: NA

CDR3aa: CASSQEETSGSTDTQYF
CDR3nt: TGCGCCAGCAGCCAAGAGGAAACTAGCGGCAGCACAGATACGCAGTATTTT
j_gene: TRBJ2-3
abundance: once
v_gene: TRBV4-3
d_gene: TRBD2

CDR3aa: CASSQEGTGGLTQYF
CDR3nt: TGCGCCAGCAGCCAAGAGGGGACAGGGGGCCTGACCCAGTACTTC
j_gene: TRBJ2-5
abundance: NA
v_gene: TRBV4-1
d_gene: TRBD1

CDR3aa: CASSPSAGVGYTF
CDR3nt: TGTGCCAGCAGCCCCTCCGCCGGGGTTGGCTACACCTTC
j_gene: TRBJ1-2
abundance: NA
v_gene: TRBV11-2
d_gene: NA

CDR3aa: CASRQTGGDGANVLTF
CDR3nt: TGTGCCAGTAGACAGACAGGGGGCGATGGGGCCAACGTCCTGACTTTC
j_gene: TRBJ2-6
abundance: NA
v_gene: TRBV19
d_gene: TRBD1

CDR3aa: CASRFLQLDEAFF
CDR3nt: TGCGCCAGCAGATTCCTACAACTAGATGAAGCTTTCTTT
j_gene: TRBJ1-1
abundance: few
v_gene: TRBV10-2
d_gene: NA

CDR3aa: CAWRADRGVAYEQYF
CDR3nt: TGTGCCTGGAGAGCAGACAGGGGGGTCGCCTACGAGCAGTACTTC
j_gene: TRBJ2-7
abundance: NA
v_gene: TRBV30
d_gene: TRBD1

CDR3aa: CASSGGQGTFLHQPQHF
CDR3nt: TGTGCCAGCTCAGGGGGACAGGGGACTTTTTTGCATCAGCCCCAGCATTTT
j_gene: TRBJ1-5
abundance: NA
v_gene: TRBV18
d_gene: TRBD1

CDR3aa: CAISVQGPVSSEAFF
CDR3nt: TGTGCCATCAGTGTTCAGGGGCCCGTAAGTAGTGAAGCTTTCTTT
j_gene: TRBJ1-1
abundance: NA
v_gene: TRBV10-3
d_gene: NA

CDR3aa: CASSPLEGAISNYGYTF
CDR3nt: TGTGCCAGCAGTCCGCTCGAGGGGGCGATCTCTAACTATGGCTACACCTTC
j_gene: TRBJ1-2
abundance: NA
v_gene: TRBV6-9
d_gene: TRBD1

CDR3aa: CASRSDRQDQPQHF
CDR3nt: TGTGCCAGCAGATCCGACAGGCAGGACCAGCCCCAGCATTTT
j_gene: TRBJ1-5
abundance: NA
v_gene: TRBV6-5
d_gene: NA

CDR3aa: CASSLAFSQVIYEQYF
CDR3nt: TGTGCCAGCAGCTTGGCCTTTTCACAGGTTATCTACGAGCAGTACTTC
j_gene: TRBJ2-7
abundance: NA
v_gene: TRBV5-5
d_gene: NA

CDR3aa: CASSLVKGGFQETQYF
CDR3nt: TGTGCCAGCAGCTTGGTGAAGGGAGGGTTCCAAGAGACCCAGTACTTC
j_gene: TRBJ2-5
abundance: NA
v_gene: TRBV5-6
d_gene: TRBD2

CDR3aa: CAIGEGGADTQYF
CDR3nt: TGTGCCATCGGGGAGGGGGGTGCAGATACGCAGTATTTT
j_gene: TRBJ2-3
abundance: NA
v_gene: TRBV10-3
d_gene: NA

CDR3aa: CASSFRTGRLAETQYF
CDR3nt: TGTGCCAGCAGTTTCCGGACAGGGAGGTTGGCAGAGACCCAGTACTTC
j_gene: TRBJ2-5
abundance: NA
v_gene: TRBV28
d_gene: TRBD1

CDR3aa: CASSLTGGTGELFF
CDR3nt: TGTGCCAGCAGCTTAACAGGGGGTACCGGGGAGCTGTTTTTT
j_gene: TRBJ2-2
abundance: NA
v_gene: TRBV7-6
d_gene: TRBD1

CDR3aa: CASSSGVTDTQYF
CDR3nt: TGCGCCAGCAGCTCGGGGGTCACAGATACGCAGTATTTT
j_gene: TRBJ2-3
abundance: NA
v_gene: TRBV5-1
d_gene: NA

CDR3aa: CASSGPSGRETQYF
CDR3nt: TGTGCCAGTAGTGGGCCTAGCGGTAGGGAGACCCAGTACTTC
j_gene: TRBJ2-5
abundance: NA
v_gene: TRBV19
d_gene: TRBD2

CDR3aa: CASSPGDGAQETQYF
CDR3nt: TGTGCCAGCAGCCCGGGGGATGGCGCCCAAGAGACCCAGTACTTC
j_gene: TRBJ2-5
abundance: NA
v_gene: TRBV7-8
d_gene: NA

CDR3aa: CASKRTGGANSPLHF
CDR3nt: TGCGCCAGCAAAAGGACAGGGGGCGCAAATTCACCCCTCCACTTT
j_gene: TRBJ1-6
abundance: NA
v_gene: TRBV4-3
d_gene: TRBD1

CDR3aa: CAWSALGNTQYF
CDR3nt: TGTGCCTGGAGTGCTCTGGGCAATACGCAGTATTTT
j_gene: TRBJ2-3
abundance: NA
v_gene: TRBV30
d_gene: NA

CDR3aa: CSSSLAGGQPQHF
CDR3nt: TGTTCCAGCAGCTTAGCGGGAGGACAGCCCCAGCATTTT
j_gene: TRBJ1-5
abundance: NA
v_gene: TRBV7-9
d_gene: NA

CDR3aa: CASSYGGSPGGYTF
CDR3nt: TGTGCCAGCAGTTACGGAGGGAGCCCCGGCGGCTACACCTTC
j_gene: TRBJ1-2
abundance: NA
v_gene: TRBV6-5
d_gene: NA

CDR3aa: CASSIVLTGGSEAFF
CDR3nt: TGTGCCAGTAGTATAGTGTTGACAGGGGGTTCTGAAGCTTTCTTT
j_gene: TRBJ1-1
abundance: NA
v_gene: TRBV19
d_gene: TRBD1

CDR3aa: CASSSREDYEQYF
CDR3nt: TGTGCCAGCAGCTCCCGGGAGGATTACGAGCAGTACTTC
j_gene: TRBJ2-7
abundance: once
v_gene: TRBV5-4
d_gene: TRBD2

CDR3aa: CAISDQLLEYNEQFF
CDR3nt: TGTGCCATCAGTGATCAGCTACTGGAGTACAATGAGCAGTTCTTC
j_gene: TRBJ2-1
abundance: NA
v_gene: TRBV10-3
d_gene: NA

CDR3aa: CASSSPDREGNTIYF
CDR3nt: TGTGCCAGCAGTTCCCCGGACAGGGAGGGAAACACCATATATTTT
j_gene: TRBJ1-3
abundance: few
v_gene: TRBV27
d_gene: TRBD1

CDR3aa: CASSQQGAVGELFF
CDR3nt: TGCGCCAGCAGCCAACAGGGGGCGGTCGGGGAGCTGTTTTTT
j_gene: TRBJ2-2
abundance: NA
v_gene: TRBV5-1
d_gene: TRBD1

CDR3aa: CASSGGGGLSGNTIYF
CDR3nt: TGTGCCAGCAGCGGCGGGGGGGGTCTCTCTGGAAACACCATATATTTT
j_gene: TRBJ1-3
abundance: once
v_gene: TRBV9
d_gene: NA

CDR3aa: CASKDRDEARSYTF
CDR3nt: TGTGCCAGTAAAGACAGGGATGAGGCTAGGAGCTACACCTTC
j_gene: TRBJ1-2
abundance: NA
v_gene: TRBV19
d_gene: TRBD1

CDR3aa: CSVRLAGGPGGSTDTQYF
CDR3nt: TGCAGCGTACGACTAGCGGGAGGGCCCGGGGGTAGCACAGATACGCAGTATTTT
j_gene: TRBJ2-3
abundance: NA
v_gene: TRBV29-1
d_gene: TRBD2

CDR3aa: CASSRPGTGFQPQHF
CDR3nt: TGCGCCAGCAGCCGACCCGGGACAGGGTTTCAGCCCCAGCATTTT
j_gene: TRBJ1-5
abundance: NA
v_gene: TRBV4-1
d_gene: TRBD1